A selection of T cell receptor beta chains follows, all from one sample in a study of blood T cell repertoires in COVID-19. Assay: immunoSEQ multiplex PCR; the TCRdb copy retains only in-frame clones and omits some. The sample has over 75,000 clones; around 80% are singletons. The sequenced material came from peripheral blood. The receptors come from an elderly woman with acute or convalescent COVID-19. CDR3s include the opening cysteine and the closing phenylalanine or tryptophan. The D gene is left open where the match is weak. A row's size may be missing; if present it is once, few, many or a size class.

abundance	v_gene	d_gene	j_gene	CDR3nt	CDR3aa
few	TRBV6-6	TRBD2	TRBJ2-6	TGTGCCGGGGGGGGATCTGGGGCCAACGTCCTGACTTTC	CAGGGSGANVLTF
NA	TRBV19	TRBD1	TRBJ1-4	TGTGCCAGTCAACAGGGGGCGGGTGCAACTAATGAAAAACTGTTTTTT	CASQQGAGATNEKLFF
few	TRBV5-1	NA	TRBJ1-1	TGCGCCAGCAGCTTTGCTGGAGTGGGACATCTGAACACTGAAGCTTTCTTT	CASSFAGVGHLNTEAFF
NA	TRBV5-1	TRBD1	TRBJ1-1	TGCGCCAGCAGCTTCCCCGACAGGGGGGGCGGCACTGAAGCTTTCTTT	CASSFPDRGGGTEAFF
NA	TRBV11-1	NA	TRBJ2-6	TGTGCCAGCAGCTTCGGTGTCTCTGGGGCCAACGTCCTGACTTTC	CASSFGVSGANVLTF
NA	TRBV29-1	NA	TRBJ2-7	TGCAGCGTTGGCGGCCTTCCAACCTACGAGCAGTACTTC	CSVGGLPTYEQYF
NA	TRBV29-1	TRBD2	TRBJ2-1	TGCAGCGTAGGGATAGCGGGAGGTAACTACAATGAGCAGTTCTTC	CSVGIAGGNYNEQFF
NA	TRBV25-1	NA	TRBJ1-2	TGTGCCAGCAGTGAGGGAGATCTTCTTGGCTACACCTTC	CASSEGDLLGYTF
NA	TRBV7-9	TRBD1	TRBJ2-3	TGTGCCAGCAGCTTAGAACAGGGGGCCCAAGATACGCAGTATTTT	CASSLEQGAQDTQYF
once	TRBV7-2	TRBD1	TRBJ1-6	TGTGCCAGCAGCTCCGTCGGGACAGATGGATCACCCCTCCACTTT	CASSSVGTDGSPLHF
NA	TRBV7-2	NA	TRBJ2-7	TGTGCCAGCAGCTCCGTATACGAGCAGTACTTC	CASSSVYEQYF
NA	TRBV10-3	TRBD1	TRBJ1-1	TGTGCCATCAGTGACGAGGGGGCCGACACTGAAGCTTTCTTT	CAISDEGADTEAFF
NA	TRBV5-1	TRBD1	TRBJ1-4	TGCGCCAGCGCAAGGGACAGCCCTGCAACTAATGAAAAACTGTTTTTT	CASARDSPATNEKLFF
few	TRBV2	NA	TRBJ2-7	TGTGCCAGCAGTGGGGGGCTCGAGCAGTACTTC	CASSGGLEQYF
NA	TRBV7-9	NA	TRBJ1-1	TGTGCCAGCAGCCTCTGGGACACCCACACTGAAGCTTTCTTT	CASSLWDTHTEAFF
NA	TRBV2	NA	TRBJ2-4	TGTGCCAGCAGTGAAGCCCCGGGGGTTCAGTACTTC	CASSEAPGVQYF
NA	TRBV3-1/TRBV3-2	TRBD2	TRBJ2-1	TGTGCCAGCAGCCAATACGGGGGGGAGAGCGAGCAGTTCTTC	CASSQYGGESEQFF
NA	TRBV18	NA	TRBJ1-5	TGTGCCAGCTCAGCGGGATTCGCGAGCAATCAGCCCCAGCATTTT	CASSAGFASNQPQHF
NA	TRBV6-1	TRBD1	TRBJ2-7	TGTGCCAGCAGTGTATTTGGCCCTGAGTCAGGGGGCTACGAGCAGTACTTC	CASSVFGPESGGYEQYF
NA	TRBV3-1/TRBV3-2	NA	TRBJ1-1	TGTGCCAGCAGTCCGATACAGAACACTGAAGCTTTCTTT	CASSPIQNTEAFF
NA	TRBV11-2	NA	TRBJ1-1	TGTGCCAGCAGCCCCCAACCCCTGACAGGAAACACTGAAGCTTTCTTT	CASSPQPLTGNTEAFF
NA	TRBV5-4	NA	TRBJ2-7	TGTGCCAGCAGCGAGGCCGAGGGCCTCTCCTACGAGCAGTACTTC	CASSEAEGLSYEQYF
NA	TRBV11-2	TRBD2	TRBJ2-7	TGTGCCAGCAGCTTAGGCCTAGCGGGGGCCGAAAGCTCCTACGAGCAGTACTTC	CASSLGLAGAESSYEQYF
NA	TRBV29-1	NA	TRBJ1-2	TGCAGCGTTGCAGGGCGCCCGGGGGAAGGCTATGGCTACACCTTC	CSVAGRPGEGYGYTF
NA	TRBV6-2/TRBV6-3	NA	TRBJ2-7	TGTGCCAGCAGTTTCGGTTCCTACGAGCAGTACTTC	CASSFGSYEQYF
NA	TRBV5-1	NA	TRBJ2-5	TGCGCCAGCAGCTTGGGCCACATTGCCCCTAGCGTACAGATCCAAGAGACCCAGTACTTC	CASSLGHIAPSVQIQETQYF
once	TRBV9	NA	TRBJ1-3	TGTGCCAGCAGCAAAGAGTTCTCTGGAAACACCATATATTTT	CASSKEFSGNTIYF
once	TRBV28	NA	TRBJ1-6	TGTGCCAGCAGTCCGGACAGACCAACCCTTATACCCCTCCACTTT	CASSPDRPTLIPLHF
once	TRBV10-3	NA	TRBJ1-5	TGTGCCACCCGGGAGGATTTCGATCAGCCCCAGCATTTT	CATREDFDQPQHF
NA	TRBV5-4	TRBD2	TRBJ2-1	TGTGCCAGCAGCCATACTAGCGGCACCTACAATGAGCAGTTCTTC	CASSHTSGTYNEQFF
NA	TRBV7-9	NA	TRBJ1-2	TGTGCCAGCAGCTTAGGGCAGGCTAACTATGGCTACACCTTC	CASSLGQANYGYTF
once	TRBV5-4	TRBD1	TRBJ1-6	TGTGCCAGCAGCCGGGACAGTAGCTCCTATAATTCACCCCTCCACTTT	CASSRDSSSYNSPLHF
few	TRBV9	NA	TRBJ1-2	TGTGCCAGCAGCGAGTCAGGTCTTGGTGGCTACACCTTC	CASSESGLGGYTF
NA	TRBV7-9	TRBD1	TRBJ1-4	TGTGCCAGCAGCCCCGGGACAGGGGGGCTCGGGGCTAATGAAAAACTGTTTTTT	CASSPGTGGLGANEKLFF
few	TRBV28	NA	TRBJ2-1	TGTGCCAGCACGTACGGAGGAGGCAGGAATGAGCAGTTCTTC	CASTYGGGRNEQFF
once	TRBV9	TRBD1	TRBJ2-2	TGTGCCAGCAGCGTAGTATGGGACAGCTCAGCGGGGGAGCTGTTTTTT	CASSVVWDSSAGELFF
NA	TRBV5-5	NA	TRBJ1-1	TGTGCCAGCAGCTTGTTACCCCTGGAGGCTTTCTTT	CASSLLPLEAFF
NA	TRBV6-1	NA	TRBJ2-1	TGTGCCAGCAGTGAAGAACCCTACTCCTACAATGAGCAGTTCTTC	CASSEEPYSYNEQFF
once	TRBV6-2/TRBV6-3	NA	TRBJ2-1	TGTGCCAGCAGTTCAAGCGCCTCCTACAATGAGCAGTTCTTC	CASSSSASYNEQFF
NA	TRBV13	TRBD2	TRBJ2-7	TGTGCCAGCAGCTTAAAGCGGGGAGGCGAGCAGTACTTC	CASSLKRGGEQYF
NA	TRBV7-2	TRBD2	TRBJ2-2	TGTGCCAGCAGCAGGGCTAGCGGGGGCCGGGGGGAGCTGTTTTTT	CASSRASGGRGELFF
NA	TRBV3-1/TRBV3-2	NA	TRBJ2-5	TGTGCCAGCAGCCACAAGACCCAGTACTTC	CASSHKTQYF
few	TRBV3-1/TRBV3-2	TRBD1	TRBJ1-4	TGTGCCAGCAGCTTGCGGACAGGGTGGGATGAAAAACTGTTTTTT	CASSLRTGWDEKLFF
NA	TRBV2	NA	TRBJ2-7	TGTGCCAGCAGTGAAGCCCTTGGAGCGGGCCTCCACTACGAGCAGTACTTC	CASSEALGAGLHYEQYF
once	TRBV24-1	TRBD2	TRBJ2-3	TGTGCCACCAGTGATCCTGCTAGCGGGGAAACAGATACGCAGTATTTT	CATSDPASGETDTQYF
NA	TRBV27	NA	TRBJ2-7	TGTGCCAGCAGTCCCAGGGAGCGGGTATACTACGAGCAGTACTTC	CASSPRERVYYEQYF
NA	TRBV5-4	TRBD2	TRBJ2-3	TGTGCGAGCGGGAGCGCAAGGAGCACAGATACGCAGTATTTT	CASGSARSTDTQYF
NA	TRBV25-1	NA	TRBJ2-3	TGTGCCAGCAGTGAAGAGTGGGCCACAGATACGCAGTATTTT	CASSEEWATDTQYF
once	TRBV29-1	NA	TRBJ1-2	TGCAGCGTGACGAAGACAGAACATGGCTACACCTTC	CSVTKTEHGYTF
NA	TRBV18	TRBD1	TRBJ2-5	TGTGCCAGCTCACCCAACACCGGGACAGAGTCCCAAGCGCAGTACTTC	CASSPNTGTESQAQYF
NA	TRBV12-3/TRBV12-4	NA	TRBJ1-1	TGTGCCAGCAGTCCGGGATTCAACACTGAAGCTTTCTTT	CASSPGFNTEAFF
NA	TRBV5-1	NA	TRBJ1-4	TGCGCCAGCAGCTTGGCCGCAGGGGCAACTAATGAAAAACTGTTTTTT	CASSLAAGATNEKLFF
NA	TRBV7-8	TRBD2	TRBJ2-1	TGTGCCAGCAGCCAACCGGGACTAGCGTCAAATGAGCAGTTCTTC	CASSQPGLASNEQFF
NA	TRBV5-1	TRBD1	TRBJ1-2	TGCGCCAGCGGGACAGACTATGGCTACACCTTC	CASGTDYGYTF
NA	TRBV5-1	TRBD1	TRBJ1-2	TGCGCCAGCAGCTTGGGGCAGGGGGTCGATGGCTACACCTTC	CASSLGQGVDGYTF
NA	TRBV5-5	NA	TRBJ1-2	TGTGCCAGCAGCTTAACACCTAGAGCCTATGGCTACACCTTC	CASSLTPRAYGYTF
NA	TRBV11-2	NA	TRBJ2-7	TGTGCCAGCAGCGACCTTAGTACAGGAGCCTACGAGCAGTACTTC	CASSDLSTGAYEQYF
NA	TRBV18	TRBD2	TRBJ2-2	TGTGCCAGCTCACCACGGCGGGGGGCCAGCACCGGGGAGCTGTTTTTT	CASSPRRGASTGELFF
once	TRBV3-1/TRBV3-2	TRBD2	TRBJ2-3	TGTGCCAGCAGCCAAGATGAAGTAGTACTAGCGGGACGGGTAGATACGCAGTATTTT	CASSQDEVVLAGRVDTQYF
NA	TRBV21-1	NA	TRBJ1-5	TGTGCCAGCAGCAAAGTAACGGGGCAGCCCCAGCATTTT	CASSKVTGQPQHF